This T cell receptor (beta chain) emerged from a study of OX40 agonist ivuxolimab in advanced cancers. Study results and caveats: Expansion of clones was among the lowest in partial responders at 0.1-3.0 mg/kg.

The repertoire was sequenced with immunoSEQ multiplex PCR; TCRdb's copy has only in-frame clones and lacks some. The sample gives some 32,000 clones, around 82% of which show up once; under 25% is in the top ten. CDR3 length: 14 amino acids. V lost 2 bases and J lost 6; bases outside the gene matches: 5. Germline assignment: CDR1 SGHNT and CDR2 YYREEE (reference sequence). This clone was found once. Its matching antigen is unknown. This sequence was found in an adult with an advanced solid tumor such as melanoma, head and neck, liver or kidney cancer. V usage is TRBV5-4 and J usage is TRBJ1-2; 9 bases match TRBD1. Specimen: CD4+ or CD8+ T cells sorted from blood, collected in a trial of the OX40 agonist ivuxolimab. The DNA of the CDR3 is TGTGCCAGCAGCTTTCGGGGACAGGGTGATGGCTACACCTTC. Its protein is CASSFRGQGDGYTF.